This T cell receptor (beta chain) was observed in a study of blood T cell repertoires in COVID-19 (dated by TCRdb to the early 2020s). In terms of the full investigation: Samples covering the acute and convalescent phases of COVID-19 were provided by collaborators in the United States, Italy and Spain. The prospective study material was composed of cDNA or gDNA derived from T cells, B-cell-depleted T cells, or PBMCs. Subjects who had been exposed to COVID-19, were actively infected with it, or had recovered from it provided the deeply sampled blood TCRbeta repertoires that made up the dataset. The repertoires were released in a freely available public database intended as a resource for research on the immune response to SARS-CoV-2. Samples were obtained from the ongoing ImmuneRACE study (first 160 participants) and from over 1,000 subjects provided by 6 global collaborators. Nearly every sample came with metadata listing a de-identified subject ID, COVID-19 status, age in years and sex. Where available, HLA class I and class II types were taken from metadata supplied by the sample provider and were not determined by assay-based typing.

The CDR3 has 15 amino acids, counting the end cysteine and phenylalanine. Only the CDR3 DNA stays, 45 bases, in frame from base 1. Taken from the germline V gene, the CDR1 and CDR2 loops are LGHNA and YNFKEQ. Clipping removes 5 bases from V and 0 bases from J, with 5 as the unmatched junction base count. Study-wide conclusions, independent of this receptor: How much clinical and demographic metadata was included differed by source and by participant, and the metadata was provided uncurated.

TCRbeta CDR3 regions were amplified from genomic DNA using the immunoSEQ Assay, a bias-controlled multiplex PCR. For the original study's pipeline: The number of nucleated cells in each sample was estimated by amplification of reference gene primers within the assay. Sequence reads were collapsed and filtered to measure the absolute abundance of every unique TCRbeta CDR3 rearrangement. For each sample, productive Simpson clonality was calculated as the square root of Simpson's diversity index over productive rearrangements. The source is immuneACCESS, and TCRdb retained only in-frame sequences with V and J called. Part of the clones is not carried over; for the studies checked, unresolved V genes explain less than half of this, and the remainder is unexplained. The V and J calls and the clone size are those of that table, but D and trimming were determined from the DNA. This sample has fewer than 250,000 clones in its table, and roughly four fifths of those were observed once. Less than 8% of the sample rests with the top ten.

Collaborating institutions collected whole blood in K2EDTA tubes following their own protocols. For TCRbeta analysis, collaborators shipped samples as frozen whole blood, isolated PBMCs, or DNA extracted from either of those sample types. With regard to this clone: The antigen it recognizes is unknown. Base qualities are not at hand, and no much larger clone is one base apart. The sample has other DNA sequences that encode this CDR3 too.

The sample comprised peripheral blood. The TCR sequence derives from a woman aged 50 to 60 with acute or convalescent COVID-19. The chain is assembled from TRBV4-2 and TRBJ2-7, with 9 bases matching TRBD2. For the CDR3, the sequence is CASSRAGGHSYEQYF. The bases read TGTGCCAGCAGCAGAGCGGGAGGCCACTCCTACGAGCAGTACTTC.